This record covers a single T cell receptor (beta chain). The authors prepared the TCRbeta library with unique molecular identifiers. Each CDR3 protein is one row after TCRdb ran MiXCR on the PCR reads. The profile shows some 500,000 distinct CDR3 sequences, approximately 30% of them singletons. These data belong to a study of T-cell reconstitution after alpha-beta-depleted transplantation in children. The length of the CDR3 is 14 residues. V was pared by 1 base and J by 5 bases, with 11 bases between. Germline V gives CDR1 LGHDT, CDR2 YNNKEL (reference sequence). The receptor was derived from a human donor who donated a stem cell graft to a child with aplastic anemia. V gene TRBV3-1 combines with J gene TRBJ2-5; D is undetermined. This material consisted of PBMCs from the stem cell graft donor, taken from the stem cell graft. The DNA of the CDR3 is TGTGCCAGCAGCCAAGCTAGGGTCCGGGAGACCCAGTACTTC. This codes for CASSQARVRETQYF.